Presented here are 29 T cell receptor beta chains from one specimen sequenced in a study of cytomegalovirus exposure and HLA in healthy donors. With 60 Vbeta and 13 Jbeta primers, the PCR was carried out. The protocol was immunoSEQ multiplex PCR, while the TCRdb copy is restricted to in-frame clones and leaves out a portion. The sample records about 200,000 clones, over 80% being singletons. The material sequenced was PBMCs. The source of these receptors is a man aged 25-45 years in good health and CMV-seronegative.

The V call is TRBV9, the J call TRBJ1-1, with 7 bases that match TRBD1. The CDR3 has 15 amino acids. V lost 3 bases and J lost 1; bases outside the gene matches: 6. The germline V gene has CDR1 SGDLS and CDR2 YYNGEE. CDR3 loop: CASSEYRGPNTEAFF. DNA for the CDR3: TGTGCCAGCAGCGAGTACAGGGGTCCGAACACTGAAGCTTTCTTT.

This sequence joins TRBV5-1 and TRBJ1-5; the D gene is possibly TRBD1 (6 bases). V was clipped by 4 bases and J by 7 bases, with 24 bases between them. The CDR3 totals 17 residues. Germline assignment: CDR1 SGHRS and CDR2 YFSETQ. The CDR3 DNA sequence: TGCGCCAGCAGCCCAGGGGCCTCCGGATTTGGTAGGCAGCCCCAGCATTTT. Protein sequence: CASSPGASGFGRQPQHF.

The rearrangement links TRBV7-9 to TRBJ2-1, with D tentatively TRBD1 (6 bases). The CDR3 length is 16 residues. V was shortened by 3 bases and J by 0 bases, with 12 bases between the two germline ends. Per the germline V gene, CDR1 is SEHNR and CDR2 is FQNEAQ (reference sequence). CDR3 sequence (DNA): TGTGCCAGCAGCTTTGGGGGCCCACTCTCCTACAATGAGCAGTTCTTC. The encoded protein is CASSFGGPLSYNEQFF. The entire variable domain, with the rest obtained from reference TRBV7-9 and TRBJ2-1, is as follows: DTGVSQNPRHKITKRGQNVTFRCDPISEHNRLYWYRQTLGQGPEFLTYFQNEAQLEKSRLLSDRFSAERPKGSFSTLEIQRTEQGDSAMYLCASSFGGPLSYNEQFFGPGTRLTVL.

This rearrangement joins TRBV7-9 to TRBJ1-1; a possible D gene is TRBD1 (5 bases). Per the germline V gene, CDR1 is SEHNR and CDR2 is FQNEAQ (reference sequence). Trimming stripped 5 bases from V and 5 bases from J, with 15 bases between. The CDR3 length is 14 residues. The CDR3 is CASSQTDLRTEAFF. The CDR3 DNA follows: TGTGCCAGCAGCCAGACAGATTTACGGACTGAAGCTTTCTTT.

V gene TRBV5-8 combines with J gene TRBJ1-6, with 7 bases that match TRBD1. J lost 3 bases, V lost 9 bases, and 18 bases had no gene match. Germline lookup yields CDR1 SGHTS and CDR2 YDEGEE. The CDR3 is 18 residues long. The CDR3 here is CATGGKPGQSNYNSPLHF. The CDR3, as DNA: TGTGCCACCGGGGGTAAACCGGGACAGAGCAACTATAATTCACCCCTCCACTTT.

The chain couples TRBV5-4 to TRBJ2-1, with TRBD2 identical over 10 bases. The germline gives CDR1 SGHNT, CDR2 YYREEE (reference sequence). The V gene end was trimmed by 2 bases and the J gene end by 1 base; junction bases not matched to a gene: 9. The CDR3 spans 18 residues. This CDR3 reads CASSFGLAGALSYNEQFF. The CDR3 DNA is TGTGCCAGCAGCTTCGGCCTAGCGGGGGCCCTGTCCTACAATGAGCAGTTCTTC.

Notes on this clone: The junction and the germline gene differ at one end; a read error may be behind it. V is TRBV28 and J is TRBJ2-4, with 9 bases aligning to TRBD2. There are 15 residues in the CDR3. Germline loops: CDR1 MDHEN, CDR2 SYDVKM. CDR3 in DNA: TGTGCCAGCAATTCCCCGGGACTAGCCAAAAACAGTCAGTACTTC. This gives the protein CASNSPGLAKNSQYF.

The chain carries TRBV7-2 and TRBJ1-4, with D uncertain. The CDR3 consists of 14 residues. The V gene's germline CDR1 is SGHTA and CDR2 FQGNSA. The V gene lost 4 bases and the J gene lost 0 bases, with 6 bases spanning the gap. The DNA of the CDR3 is TGTGCCAGCAGCTACCAGGCAACTAATGAAAAACTGTTTTTT. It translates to CASSYQATNEKLFF.

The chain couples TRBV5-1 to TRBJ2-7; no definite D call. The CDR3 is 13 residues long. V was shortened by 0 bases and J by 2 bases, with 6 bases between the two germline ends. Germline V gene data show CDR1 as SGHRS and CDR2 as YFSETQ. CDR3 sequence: CASSLAKTYEQYF. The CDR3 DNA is TGCGCCAGCAGCTTGGCCAAAACCTACGAGCAGTACTTC.

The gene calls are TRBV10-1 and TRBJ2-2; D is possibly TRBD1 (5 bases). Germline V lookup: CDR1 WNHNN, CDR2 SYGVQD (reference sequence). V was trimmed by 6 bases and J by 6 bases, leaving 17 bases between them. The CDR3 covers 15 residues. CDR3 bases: TGCGCCAGCAGACACGACAGAGCAAGAGCCGGGGAGCTGTTTTTT. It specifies CASRHDRARAGELFF.

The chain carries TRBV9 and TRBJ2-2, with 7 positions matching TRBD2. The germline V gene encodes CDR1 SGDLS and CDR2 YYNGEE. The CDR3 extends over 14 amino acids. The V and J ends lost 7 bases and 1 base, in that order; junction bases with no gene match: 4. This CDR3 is CASEAGLNTGELFF. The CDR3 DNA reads TGTGCCAGCGAAGCGGGGCTGAACACCGGGGAGCTGTTTTTT.

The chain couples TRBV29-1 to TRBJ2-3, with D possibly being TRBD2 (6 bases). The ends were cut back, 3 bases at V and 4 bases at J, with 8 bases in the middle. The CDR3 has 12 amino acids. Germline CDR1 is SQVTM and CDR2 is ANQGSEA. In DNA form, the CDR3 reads TGCAGCGTTGACAGGAGGGCAGATACGCAGTATTTT. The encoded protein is CSVDRRADTQYF.

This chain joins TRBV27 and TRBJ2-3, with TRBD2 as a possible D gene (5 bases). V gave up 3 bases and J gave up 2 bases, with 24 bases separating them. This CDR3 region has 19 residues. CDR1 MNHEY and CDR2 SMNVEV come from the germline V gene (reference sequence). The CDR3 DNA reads TGTGCCAGCAGTTTGCGGGCCGAGTGGGTACCCTACCTCACAGATACGCAGTATTTT. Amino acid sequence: CASSLRAEWVPYLTDTQYF.

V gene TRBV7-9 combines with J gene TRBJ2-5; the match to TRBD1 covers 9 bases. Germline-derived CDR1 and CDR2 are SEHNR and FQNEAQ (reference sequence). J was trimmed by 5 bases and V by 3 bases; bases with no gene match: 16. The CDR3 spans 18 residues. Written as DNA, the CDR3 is TGTGCCAGCAGCTTCAAGGGAACCAGGGACAGGGTGTGGGAGACCCAGTACTTC. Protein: CASSFKGTRDRVWETQYF.

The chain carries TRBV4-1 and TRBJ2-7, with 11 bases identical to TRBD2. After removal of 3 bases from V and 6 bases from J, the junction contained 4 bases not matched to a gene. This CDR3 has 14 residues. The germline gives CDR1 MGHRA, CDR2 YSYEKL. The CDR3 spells CASSHLAGGGEQYF. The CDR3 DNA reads TGCGCCAGCAGCCACCTAGCGGGAGGAGGCGAGCAGTACTTC.

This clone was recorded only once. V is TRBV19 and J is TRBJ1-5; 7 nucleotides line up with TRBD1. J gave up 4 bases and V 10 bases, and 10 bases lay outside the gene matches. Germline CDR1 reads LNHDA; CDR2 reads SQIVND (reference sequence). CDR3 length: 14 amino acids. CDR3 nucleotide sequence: TGTGCCACTCGAAAGACAGGGCAGAATCAGCCCCAGCATTTT. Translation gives CATRKTGQNQPQHF.

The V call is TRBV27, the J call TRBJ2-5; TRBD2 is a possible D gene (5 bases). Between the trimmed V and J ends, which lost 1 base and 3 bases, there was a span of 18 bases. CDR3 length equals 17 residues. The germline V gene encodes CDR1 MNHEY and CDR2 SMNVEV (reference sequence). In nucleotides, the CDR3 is TGTGCCAGCAGTTTATTGGGTCGCGGGTGGGCTAAAGAGACCCAGTACTTC. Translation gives CASSLLGRGWAKETQYF.

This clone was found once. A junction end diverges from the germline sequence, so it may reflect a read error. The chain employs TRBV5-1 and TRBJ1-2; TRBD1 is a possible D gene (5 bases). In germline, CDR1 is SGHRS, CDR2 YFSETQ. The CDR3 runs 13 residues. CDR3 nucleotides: TGCGCCAGCAGCTTAGACAGCTACTATGGCTACGCCTTC. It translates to CASSLDSYYGYAF.

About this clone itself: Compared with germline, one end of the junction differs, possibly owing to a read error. As DNA, the CDR3 is TGTTCCAGCACACTGCAGGGGAACACTGAAGCTTTCTTT. It yields the protein CSSTLQGNTEAFF. V is TRBV7-9 and J is TRBJ1-1; possibly TRBD1 for D (5 bases). Germline CDR1 and CDR2: SEHNR and FQNEAQ (reference sequence). CDR3 length: 13 amino acids. The variable domain in full, with the rest retrieved from reference TRBV7-9 and TRBJ1-1, is DTGVSQNPRHKITKRGQNVTFRCDPISEHNRLYWYRQTLGQGPEFLTYFQNEAQLEKSRLLSDRFSAERPKGSFSTLEIQRTEQGDSAMYLCSSTLQGNTEAFFGQGTRLTVV.

In DNA form, the CDR3 reads TGCAGCGTTGAAGATAGGGCGACTAGCGGTTCGTACGAGCAGTACTTC. Its translation: CSVEDRATSGSYEQYF. The J gene is TRBJ2-7, the V gene TRBV29-1; 9 bases fit TRBD2. The CDR3 is 16 amino acids. Germline values: CDR1 SQVTM, CDR2 ANQGSEA. The V segment lost 0 bases and the J segment 4 bases; nucleotides outside the gene matches: 10.

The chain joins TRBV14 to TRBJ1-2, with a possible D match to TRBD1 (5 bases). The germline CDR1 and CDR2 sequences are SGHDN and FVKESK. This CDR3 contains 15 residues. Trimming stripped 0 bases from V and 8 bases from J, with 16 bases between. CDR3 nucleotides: TGTGCCAGCAGCCAAGAAGGATTCGGCCAGGGAGGCTACACCTTC. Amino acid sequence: CASSQEGFGQGGYTF.

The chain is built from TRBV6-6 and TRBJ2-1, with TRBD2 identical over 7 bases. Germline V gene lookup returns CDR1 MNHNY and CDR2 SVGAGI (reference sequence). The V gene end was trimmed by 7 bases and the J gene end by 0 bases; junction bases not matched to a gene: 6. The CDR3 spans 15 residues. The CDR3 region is CASTLGGSSYNEQFF. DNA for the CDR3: TGTGCCAGCACTCTCGGCGGGAGCTCCTACAATGAGCAGTTCTTC.

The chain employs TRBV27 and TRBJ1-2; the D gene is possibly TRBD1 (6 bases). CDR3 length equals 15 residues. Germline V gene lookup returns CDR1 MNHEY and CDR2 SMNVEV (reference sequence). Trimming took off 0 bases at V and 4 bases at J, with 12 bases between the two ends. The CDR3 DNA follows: TGTGCCAGCAGTTTATCGGGGGGGCTCAGCTATGGCTACACCTTC. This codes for CASSLSGGLSYGYTF.

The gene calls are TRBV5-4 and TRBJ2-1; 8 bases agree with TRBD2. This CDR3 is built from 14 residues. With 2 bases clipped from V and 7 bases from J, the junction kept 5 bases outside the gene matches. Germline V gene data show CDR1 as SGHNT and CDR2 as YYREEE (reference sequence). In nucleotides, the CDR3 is TGTGCCAGCAGCTTTAGCGGGGACGGGAATGAGCAGTTCTTC. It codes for CASSFSGDGNEQFF.

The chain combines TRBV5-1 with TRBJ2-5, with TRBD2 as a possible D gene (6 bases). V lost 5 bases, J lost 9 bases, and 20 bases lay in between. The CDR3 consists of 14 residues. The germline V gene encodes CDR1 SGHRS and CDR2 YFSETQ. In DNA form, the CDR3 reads TGCGCCAGCAGGTCTGGGATCGGGAGCCCGGCCCAGTACTTC. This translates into CASRSGIGSPAQYF. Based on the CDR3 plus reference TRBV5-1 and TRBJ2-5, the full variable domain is KAGVTQTPRYLIKTRGQQVTLSCSPISGHRSVSWYQQTPGQGLQFLFEYFSETQRNKGNFPGRFSGRQFSNSRSEMNVSTLELGDSALYLCASRSGIGSPAQYFGPGTRLLVL.

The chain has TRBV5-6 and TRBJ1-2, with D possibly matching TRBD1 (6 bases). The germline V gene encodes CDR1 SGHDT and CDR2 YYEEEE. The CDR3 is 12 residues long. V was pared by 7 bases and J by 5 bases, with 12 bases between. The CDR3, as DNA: TGTGCCAGCTTGTTGCAGGGGTATGGCTACACCTTC. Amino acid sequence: CASLLQGYGYTF.

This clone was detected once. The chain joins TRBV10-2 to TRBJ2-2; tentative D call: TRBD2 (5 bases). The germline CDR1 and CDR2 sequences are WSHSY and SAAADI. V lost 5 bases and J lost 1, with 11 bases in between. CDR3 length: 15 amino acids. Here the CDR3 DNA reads TGCGCCAGCAGTTTACTAGATGGGAACACCGGGGAGCTGTTTTTT. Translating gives CASSLLDGNTGELFF.

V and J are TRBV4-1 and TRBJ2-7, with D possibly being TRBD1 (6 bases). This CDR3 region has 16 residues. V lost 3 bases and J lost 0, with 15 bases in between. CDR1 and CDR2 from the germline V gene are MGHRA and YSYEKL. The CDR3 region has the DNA TGCGCCAGCAGCCAGGGCACAGGGAGCTACTCCTACGAGCAGTACTTC. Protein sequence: CASSQGTGSYSYEQYF.

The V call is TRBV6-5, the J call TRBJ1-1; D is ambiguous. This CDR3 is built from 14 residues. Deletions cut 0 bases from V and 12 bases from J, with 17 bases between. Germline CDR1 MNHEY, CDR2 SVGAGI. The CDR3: CASSYSGLEGRSFF. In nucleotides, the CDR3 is TGTGCCAGCAGTTACTCGGGATTGGAGGGTAGGTCTTTCTTT.